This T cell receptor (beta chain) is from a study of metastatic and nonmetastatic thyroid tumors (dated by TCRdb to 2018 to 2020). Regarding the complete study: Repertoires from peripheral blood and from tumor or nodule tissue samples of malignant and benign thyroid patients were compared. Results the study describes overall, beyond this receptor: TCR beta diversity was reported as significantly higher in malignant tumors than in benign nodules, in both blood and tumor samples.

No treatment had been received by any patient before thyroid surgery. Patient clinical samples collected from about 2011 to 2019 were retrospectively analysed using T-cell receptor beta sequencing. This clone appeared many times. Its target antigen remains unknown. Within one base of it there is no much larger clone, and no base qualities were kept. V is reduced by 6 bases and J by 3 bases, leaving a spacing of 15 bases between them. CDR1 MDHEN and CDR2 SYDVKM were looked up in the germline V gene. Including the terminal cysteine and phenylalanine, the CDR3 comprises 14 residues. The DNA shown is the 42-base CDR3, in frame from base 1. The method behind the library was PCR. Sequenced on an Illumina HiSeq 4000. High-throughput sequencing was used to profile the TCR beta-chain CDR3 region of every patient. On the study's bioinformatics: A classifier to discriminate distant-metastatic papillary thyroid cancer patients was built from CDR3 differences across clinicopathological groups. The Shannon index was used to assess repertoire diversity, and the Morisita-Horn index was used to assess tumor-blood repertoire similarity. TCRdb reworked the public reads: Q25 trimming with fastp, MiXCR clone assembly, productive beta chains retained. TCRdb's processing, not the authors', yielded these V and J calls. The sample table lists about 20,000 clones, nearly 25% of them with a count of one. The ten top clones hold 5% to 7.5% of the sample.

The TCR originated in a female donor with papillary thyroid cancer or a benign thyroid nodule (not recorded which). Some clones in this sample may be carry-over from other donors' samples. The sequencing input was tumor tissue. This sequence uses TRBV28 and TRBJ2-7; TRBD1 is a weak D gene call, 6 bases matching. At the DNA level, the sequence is TGTGCCAGCAGCACGCCGGACAGCTTCTACGAGCAGTACTTC. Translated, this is CASSTPDSFYEQYF.